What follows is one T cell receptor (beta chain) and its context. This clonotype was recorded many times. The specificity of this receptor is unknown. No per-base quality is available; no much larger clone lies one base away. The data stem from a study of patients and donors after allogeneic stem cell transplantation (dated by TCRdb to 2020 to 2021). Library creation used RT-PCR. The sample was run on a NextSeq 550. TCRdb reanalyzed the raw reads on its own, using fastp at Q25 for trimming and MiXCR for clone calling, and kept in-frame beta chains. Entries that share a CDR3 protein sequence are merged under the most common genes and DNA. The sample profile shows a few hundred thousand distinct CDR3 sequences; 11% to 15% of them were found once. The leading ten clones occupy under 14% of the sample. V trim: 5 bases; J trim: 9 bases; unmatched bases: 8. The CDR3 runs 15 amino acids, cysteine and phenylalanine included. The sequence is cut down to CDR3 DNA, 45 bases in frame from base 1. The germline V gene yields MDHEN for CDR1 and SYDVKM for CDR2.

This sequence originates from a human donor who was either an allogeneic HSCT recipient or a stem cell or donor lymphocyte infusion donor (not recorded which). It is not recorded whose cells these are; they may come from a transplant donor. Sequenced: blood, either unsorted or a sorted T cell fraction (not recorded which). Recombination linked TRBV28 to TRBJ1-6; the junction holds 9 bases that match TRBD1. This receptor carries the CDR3 CASSLAGTGISPLHF. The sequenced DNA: TGTGCCAGCAGTCTTGCCGGGACAGGGATTTCACCCCTCCACTTT.